This T cell receptor beta chain was identified during a study of cytotoxic CD8 clonotypes in ibrutinib-treated CLL. About the research overall: The subjects consisted of about 10 relapsed/refractory and roughly 14 treatment-naive individuals, with fewer than 18 IGHV unmutated. A median roughly twelve months of treatment, range 6 to 36, preceded the collection of response samples. Points from the study as a whole: Measured clonality at baseline was greater than in age-matched healthy donors and tracked with circulating CD8+ T-cell counts.

As for this clone: Its antigen is currently unknown.

The V and J ends lost 5 bases and 3 bases, in that order; junction bases with no gene match: 9. Looked up from germline, CDR1 is SEHNR and CDR2 is FQNEAQ (reference sequence). This CDR3 is built from 15 residues. For TCR beta libraries, around 1.8 micrograms of genomic DNA were obtained from cryopreserved PBMCs. Libraries were prepared by immunoSEQ multiplex PCR; TCRdb keeps only in-frame clonotypes and omits some of them. This table has about 140,000 clones, 80% appearing once. The chain employs TRBV7-9 and TRBJ2-5, with TRBD1 matching over 7 bases. The TCR comes from a human donor with chronic lymphocytic leukemia. The source material was PBMCs, sampled after 36 months of ibrutinib treatment. This CDR3 is CASSLHGQAKETQYF. The CDR3 bases are TGTGCCAGCAGCCTACATGGACAGGCAAAAGAGACCCAGTACTTC.